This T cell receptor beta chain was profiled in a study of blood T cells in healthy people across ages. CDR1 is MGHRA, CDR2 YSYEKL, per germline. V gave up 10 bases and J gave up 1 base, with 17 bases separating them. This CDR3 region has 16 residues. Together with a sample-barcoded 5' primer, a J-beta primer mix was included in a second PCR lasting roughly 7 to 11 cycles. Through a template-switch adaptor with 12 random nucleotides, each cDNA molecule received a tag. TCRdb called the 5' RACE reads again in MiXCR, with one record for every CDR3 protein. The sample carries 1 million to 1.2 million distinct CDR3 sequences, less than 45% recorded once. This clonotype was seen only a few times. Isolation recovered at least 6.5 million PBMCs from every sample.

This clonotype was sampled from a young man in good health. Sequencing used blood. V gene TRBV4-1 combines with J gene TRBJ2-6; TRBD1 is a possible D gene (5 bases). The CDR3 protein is CATATFQGSGANVLTF. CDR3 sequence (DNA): TGCGCCACGGCAACATTTCAGGGATCTGGGGCCAACGTCCTGACTTTC.